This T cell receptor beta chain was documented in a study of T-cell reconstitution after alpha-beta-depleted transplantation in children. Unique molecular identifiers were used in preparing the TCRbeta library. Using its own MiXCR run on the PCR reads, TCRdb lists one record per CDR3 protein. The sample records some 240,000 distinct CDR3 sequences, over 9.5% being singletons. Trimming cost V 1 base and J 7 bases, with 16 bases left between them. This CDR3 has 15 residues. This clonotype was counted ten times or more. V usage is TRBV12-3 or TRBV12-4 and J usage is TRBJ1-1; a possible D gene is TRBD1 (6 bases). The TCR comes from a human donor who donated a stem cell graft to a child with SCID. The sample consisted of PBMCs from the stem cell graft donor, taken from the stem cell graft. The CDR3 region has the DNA TGTGCCAGCAGTTTAGGGTCGAAGGGGGAGGTTGAAGCTTTCTTT. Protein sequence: CASSLGSKGEVEAFF.